A single sample gave rise to the 3 T cell receptor beta chains below, sequenced in a study of shared clonotypes between healthy human individuals. Libraries were prepared by immunoSEQ multiplex PCR; TCRdb keeps only in-frame clonotypes and omits some of them. The sample contains some 2,100,000 clones, more than 85% of which appear only once. The naive CD8 population came from CD45RO-negative cells selected for CCR7, without terminally differentiated effector memory CD45RA+ cells. Material for sequencing was naive CD8+ T cells from PBMCs. All receptors come from a man aged 18 to 30 in good health. Some clones in this sample may be carry-over from other donors' samples.

This clone was seen more than once but under ten times. The sample holds other DNA sequences that translate to the same CDR3. This chain uses TRBV29-1 with TRBJ1-2, with D tentatively TRBD1 (6 bases). Germline V gene data show CDR1 as SQVTM and CDR2 as ANQGSEA. This CDR3 contains 11 residues. Trimming took off 5 bases at V and 7 bases at J, with 11 bases between the two ends. CDR3 DNA sequence: TGCAGCGTTAGGGGGATTGGTGGCTACACCTTC. Translated, it gives CSVRGIGGYTF.

The J gene is TRBJ2-3, the V gene TRBV29-1; 13 bases map to TRBD2. Germline V lookup: CDR1 SQVTM, CDR2 ANQGSEA. Trimming at V came to 7 bases and at J to 5 bases, leaving 9 bases not matched to a gene. This CDR3 is 15 amino acids long. DNA for the CDR3: TGCAGCGCCGCGGGACTAGCGGGATTGGGAGATACGCAGTATTTT. Translation gives CSAAGLAGLGDTQYF.

The chain's CDR3 is CASREDVAGRTDTQYF. CDR3 nucleotide sequence: TGCGCCAGCAGAGAGGATGTAGCGGGACGCACAGATACGCAGTATTTT. The chain combines TRBV5-1 with TRBJ2-3; 8 bases fit TRBD2. In germline, CDR1 is SGHRS, CDR2 YFSETQ. V shed 5 bases and J 1 base; nucleotides not matched to a gene: 9. The CDR3 spans 16 residues.